Detailed here is one T cell receptor (beta chain). Its cognate antigen is unknown. In the same sample, other DNA sequences code for this CDR3. This entry belongs to a study of shared clonotypes between healthy human individuals. Study-level points and caveats: Rarefaction analysis demonstrated incomplete sorted-subset sequencing notwithstanding large depth. Naive CD4 clonotype sharing across a handful of donors was roughly 5%.

CDR3 length equals 13 residues. Trimming cost V 1 base and J 3 bases, with 5 bases left between them. Looked up from germline, CDR1 is SGHNT and CDR2 is YENEEA. It was at deep level that the assay was run. Sequenced by immunoSEQ multiplex PCR; TCRdb stores in-frame clones only, minus some. In the table there are about 1.4 million clones, around 97% of which are singletons. The sequence derives from a man aged 30 to 39 in good health. V and J are TRBV11-3 and TRBJ2-3; D is unresolved. Sequencing was performed on naive CD4+ T cells sorted from blood. Subset specified: CD45RA+ positively selected. CDR3 sequence: CASSLGVTDTQYF. CDR3 nucleotide sequence: TGTGCCAGCAGCTTAGGAGTTACAGATACGCAGTATTTT.